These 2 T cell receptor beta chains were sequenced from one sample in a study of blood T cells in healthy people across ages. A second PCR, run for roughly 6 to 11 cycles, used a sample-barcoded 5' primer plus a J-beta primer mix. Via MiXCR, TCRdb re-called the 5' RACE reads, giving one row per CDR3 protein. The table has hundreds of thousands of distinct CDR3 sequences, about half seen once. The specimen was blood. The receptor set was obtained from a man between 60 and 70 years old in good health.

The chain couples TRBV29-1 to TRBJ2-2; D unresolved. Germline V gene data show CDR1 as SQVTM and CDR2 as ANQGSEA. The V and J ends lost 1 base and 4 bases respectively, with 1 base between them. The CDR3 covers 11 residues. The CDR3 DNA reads TGCAGCGTTGAAGTCACCGGGGAGCTGTTTTTT. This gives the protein CSVEVTGELFF.

Written as DNA, the CDR3 is TGTGCCAGCAGCCAAGATCTGCTACTAGTAACAGATACGCAGTATTTT. It translates to CASSQDLLLVTDTQYF. This sequence joins TRBV14 and TRBJ2-3; tentative D call: TRBD2 (5 bases). CDR1 and CDR2 from the germline V gene are SGHDN and FVKESK. CDR3 length: 16 amino acids. Trimming stripped 0 bases from V and 3 bases from J, with 13 bases between.